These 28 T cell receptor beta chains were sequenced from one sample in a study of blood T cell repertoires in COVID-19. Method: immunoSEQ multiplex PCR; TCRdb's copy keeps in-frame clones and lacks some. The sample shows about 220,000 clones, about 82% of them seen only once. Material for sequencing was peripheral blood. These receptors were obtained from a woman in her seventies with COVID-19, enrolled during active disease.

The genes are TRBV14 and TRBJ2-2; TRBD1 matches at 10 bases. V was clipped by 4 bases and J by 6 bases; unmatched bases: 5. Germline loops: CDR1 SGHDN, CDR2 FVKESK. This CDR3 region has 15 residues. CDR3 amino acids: CASSPRQGASGELFF. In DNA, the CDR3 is TGTGCCAGCAGCCCTCGACAGGGGGCGTCCGGGGAGCTGTTTTTT.

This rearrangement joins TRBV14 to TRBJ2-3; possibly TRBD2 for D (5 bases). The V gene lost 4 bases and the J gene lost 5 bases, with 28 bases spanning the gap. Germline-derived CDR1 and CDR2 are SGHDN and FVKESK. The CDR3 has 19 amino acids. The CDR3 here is CASSRVKRIMDLRVDTQYF. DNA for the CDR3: TGTGCCAGCAGCCGGGTGAAGCGGATAATGGATCTACGTGTAGATACGCAGTATTTT. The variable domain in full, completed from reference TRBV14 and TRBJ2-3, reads EAGVTQFPSHSVIEKGQTVTLRCDPISGHDNLYWYRRVMGKEIKFLLHFVKESKQDESGMPNNRFLAERTGGTYSTLKVQPAELEDSGVYFCASSRVKRIMDLRVDTQYFGPGTRLTVL.

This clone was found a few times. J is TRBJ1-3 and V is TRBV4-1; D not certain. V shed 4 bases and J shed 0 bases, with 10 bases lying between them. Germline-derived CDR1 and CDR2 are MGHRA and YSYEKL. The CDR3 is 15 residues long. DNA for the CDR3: TGCGCCAGCAGCCGCGACACAAACTCTGGAAACACCATATATTTT. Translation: CASSRDTNSGNTIYF.

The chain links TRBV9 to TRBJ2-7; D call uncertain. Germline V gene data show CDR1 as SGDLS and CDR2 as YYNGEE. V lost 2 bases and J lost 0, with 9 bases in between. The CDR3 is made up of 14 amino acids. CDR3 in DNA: TGTGCCAGCAGCGTTATACCGAGCTCCTACGAGCAGTACTTC. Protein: CASSVIPSSYEQYF.

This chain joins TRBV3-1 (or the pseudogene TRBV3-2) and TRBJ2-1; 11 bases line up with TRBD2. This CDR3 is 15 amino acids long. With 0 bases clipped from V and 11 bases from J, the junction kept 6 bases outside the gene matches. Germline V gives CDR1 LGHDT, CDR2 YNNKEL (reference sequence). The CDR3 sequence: CASSQDGLAGGKQFF. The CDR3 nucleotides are TGTGCCAGCAGCCAAGATGGGCTAGCGGGAGGCAAGCAGTTCTTC.

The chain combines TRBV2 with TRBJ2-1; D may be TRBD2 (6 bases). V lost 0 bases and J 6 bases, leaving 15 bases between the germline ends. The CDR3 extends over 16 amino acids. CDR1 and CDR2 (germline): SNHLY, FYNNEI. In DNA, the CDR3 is TGTGCCAGCAGTGAAGCGAGGGGACTCGTAATCAATGAGCAGTTCTTC. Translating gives CASSEARGLVINEQFF.

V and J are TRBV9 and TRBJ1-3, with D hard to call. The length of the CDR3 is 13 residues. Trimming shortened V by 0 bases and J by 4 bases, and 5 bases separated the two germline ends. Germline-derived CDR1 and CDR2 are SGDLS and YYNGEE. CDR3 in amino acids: CASSVDSGNTIYF. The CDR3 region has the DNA TGTGCCAGCAGCGTAGACAGCGGAAACACCATATATTTT.

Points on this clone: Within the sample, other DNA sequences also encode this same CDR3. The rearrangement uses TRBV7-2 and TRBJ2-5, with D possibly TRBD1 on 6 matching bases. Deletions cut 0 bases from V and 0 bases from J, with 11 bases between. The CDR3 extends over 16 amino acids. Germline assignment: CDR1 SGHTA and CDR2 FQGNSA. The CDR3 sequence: CASSLARTAYQETQYF. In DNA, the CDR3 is TGTGCCAGCAGCTTAGCGAGGACAGCATACCAAGAGACCCAGTACTTC.

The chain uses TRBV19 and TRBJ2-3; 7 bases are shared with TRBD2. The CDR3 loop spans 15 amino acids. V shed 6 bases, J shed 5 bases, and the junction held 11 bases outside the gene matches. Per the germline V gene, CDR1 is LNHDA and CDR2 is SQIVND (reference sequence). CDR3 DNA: TGTGCCAGTAGCCCGACTAGCTCGGAAGGAGATACGCAGTATTTT. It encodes CASSPTSSEGDTQYF. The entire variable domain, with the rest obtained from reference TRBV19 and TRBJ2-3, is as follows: DGGITQSPKYLFRKEGQNVTLSCEQNLNHDAMYWYRQDPGQGLRLIYYSQIVNDFQKGDIAEGYSVSREKKESFPLTVTSAQKNPTAFYLCASSPTSSEGDTQYFGPGTRLTVL.

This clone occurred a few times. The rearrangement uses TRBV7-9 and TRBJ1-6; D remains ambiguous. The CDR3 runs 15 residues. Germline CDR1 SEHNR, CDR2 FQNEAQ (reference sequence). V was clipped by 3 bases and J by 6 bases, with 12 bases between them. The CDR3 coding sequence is TGTGCCAGCAGCTTCATGGGTCAGGTTAATTCACCCCTCCACTTT. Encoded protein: CASSFMGQVNSPLHF. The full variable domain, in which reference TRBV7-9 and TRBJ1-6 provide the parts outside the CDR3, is DTGVSQNPRHKITKRGQNVTFRCDPISEHNRLYWYRQTLGQGPEFLTYFQNEAQLEKSRLLSDRFSAERPKGSFSTLEIQRTEQGDSAMYLCASSFMGQVNSPLHFGNGTRLTVT.

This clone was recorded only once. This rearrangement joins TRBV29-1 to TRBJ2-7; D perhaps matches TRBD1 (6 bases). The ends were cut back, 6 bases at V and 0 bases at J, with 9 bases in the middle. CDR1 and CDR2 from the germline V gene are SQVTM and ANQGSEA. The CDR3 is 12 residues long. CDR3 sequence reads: CSVRQDSYEQYF. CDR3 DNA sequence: TGCAGCGTCCGACAGGACTCCTACGAGCAGTACTTC.

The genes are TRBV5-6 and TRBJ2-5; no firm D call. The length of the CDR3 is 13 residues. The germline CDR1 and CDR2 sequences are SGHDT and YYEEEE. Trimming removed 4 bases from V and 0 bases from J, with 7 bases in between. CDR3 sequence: CASSPEDQETQYF. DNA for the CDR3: TGTGCCAGCAGCCCCGAGGACCAAGAGACCCAGTACTTC.

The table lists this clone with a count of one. The CDR3 sequence: CASSFPRGGVAIDAEAFF. CDR3 nucleotide sequence: TGTGCCAGCAGCTTCCCACGAGGGGGGGTCGCGATCGACGCTGAAGCTTTCTTT. V is TRBV7-9 and J is TRBJ1-1; tentatively, D is TRBD1 (6 bases). The CDR3 is 18 amino acids. V was pared by 3 bases and J by 6 bases, with 26 bases between. The germline CDR1 and CDR2 sequences are SEHNR and FQNEAQ (reference sequence).

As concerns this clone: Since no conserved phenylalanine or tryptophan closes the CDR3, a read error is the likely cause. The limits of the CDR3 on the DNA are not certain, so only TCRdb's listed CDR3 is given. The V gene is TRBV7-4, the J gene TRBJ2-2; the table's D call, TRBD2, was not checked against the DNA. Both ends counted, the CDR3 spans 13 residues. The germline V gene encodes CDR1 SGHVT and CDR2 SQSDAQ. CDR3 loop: CASSLELLAGGHG.

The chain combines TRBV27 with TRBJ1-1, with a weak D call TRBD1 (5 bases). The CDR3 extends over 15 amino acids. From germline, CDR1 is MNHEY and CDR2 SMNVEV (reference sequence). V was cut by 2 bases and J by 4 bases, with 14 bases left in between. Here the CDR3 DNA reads TGTGCCAGCAGTTTAGGGCTCGGGGGGGTCACTGAAGCTTTCTTT. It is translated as CASSLGLGGVTEAFF.

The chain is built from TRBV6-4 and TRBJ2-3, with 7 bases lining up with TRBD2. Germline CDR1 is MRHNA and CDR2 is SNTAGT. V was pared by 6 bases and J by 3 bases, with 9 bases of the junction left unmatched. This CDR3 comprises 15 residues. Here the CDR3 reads CASSVVASGTDTQYF. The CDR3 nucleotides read TGTGCCAGCAGCGTTGTGGCTAGCGGAACAGATACGCAGTATTTT.

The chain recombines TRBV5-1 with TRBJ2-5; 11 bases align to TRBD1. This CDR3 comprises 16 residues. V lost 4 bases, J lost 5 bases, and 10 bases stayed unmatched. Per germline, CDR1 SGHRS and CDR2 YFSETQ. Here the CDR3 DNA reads TGCGCCAGCAGCACACCTAGGGACAGGGGGGAGGAGACCCAGTACTTC. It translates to CASSTPRDRGEETQYF.

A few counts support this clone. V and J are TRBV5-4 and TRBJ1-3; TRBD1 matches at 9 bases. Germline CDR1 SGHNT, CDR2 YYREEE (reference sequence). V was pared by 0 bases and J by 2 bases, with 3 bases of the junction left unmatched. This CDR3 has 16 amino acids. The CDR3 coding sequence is TGTGCCAGCAGCTTGGACAGGGGGCTTACTGGAAACACCATATATTTT. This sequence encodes CASSLDRGLTGNTIYF. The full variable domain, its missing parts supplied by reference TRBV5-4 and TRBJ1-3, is ETGVTQSPTHLIKTRGQQVTLRCSSQSGHNTVSWYQQALGQGPQFIFQYYREEENGRGNFPPRFSGLQFPNYSSELNVNALELDDSALYLCASSLDRGLTGNTIYFGEGSWLTVV.

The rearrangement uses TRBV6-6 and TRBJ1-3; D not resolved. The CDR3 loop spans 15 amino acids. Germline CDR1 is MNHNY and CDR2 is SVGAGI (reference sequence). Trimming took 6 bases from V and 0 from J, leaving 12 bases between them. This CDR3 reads CASSVRASSGNTIYF. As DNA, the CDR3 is TGTGCCAGCAGCGTTAGAGCTAGCTCTGGAAACACCATATATTTT.

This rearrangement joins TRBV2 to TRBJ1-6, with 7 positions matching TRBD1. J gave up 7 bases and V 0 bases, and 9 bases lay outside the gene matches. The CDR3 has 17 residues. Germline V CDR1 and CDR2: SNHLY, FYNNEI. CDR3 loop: CASSEALLAGGNSPLHF. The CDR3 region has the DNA TGTGCCAGCAGTGAAGCGCTTCTGGCAGGGGGAAATTCACCCCTCCACTTT.

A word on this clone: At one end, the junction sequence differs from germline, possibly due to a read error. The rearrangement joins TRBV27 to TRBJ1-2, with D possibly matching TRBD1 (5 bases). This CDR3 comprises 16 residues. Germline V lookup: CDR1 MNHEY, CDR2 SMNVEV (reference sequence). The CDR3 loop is CASSLSSPQANYGYTF. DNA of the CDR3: TGTGCCAGCAGTCTATCGTCACCACAGGCTAACTATGGCTACACCTTC.

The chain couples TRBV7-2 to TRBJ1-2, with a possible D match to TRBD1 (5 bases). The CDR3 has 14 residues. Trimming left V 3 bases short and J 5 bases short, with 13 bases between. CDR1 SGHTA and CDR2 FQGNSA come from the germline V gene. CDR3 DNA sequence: TGTGCCAGCAGCTTTCAGGAGGGGTTGTATGGCTACACCTTC. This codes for CASSFQEGLYGYTF. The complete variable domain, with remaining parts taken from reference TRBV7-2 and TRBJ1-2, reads GAGVSQSPSNKVTEKGKDVELRCDPISGHTALYWYRQSLGQGLEFLIYFQGNSAPDKSGLPSDRFSAERTGGSVSTLTIQRTQQEDSAVYLCASSFQEGLYGYTFGSGTRLTVV.

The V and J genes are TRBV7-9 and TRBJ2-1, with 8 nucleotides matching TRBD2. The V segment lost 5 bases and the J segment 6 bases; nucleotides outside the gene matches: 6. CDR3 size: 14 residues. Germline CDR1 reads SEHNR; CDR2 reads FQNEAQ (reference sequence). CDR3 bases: TGTGCCAGCAGCACCGGGGGGGCTGGCAATGAGCAGTTCTTC. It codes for CASSTGGAGNEQFF.

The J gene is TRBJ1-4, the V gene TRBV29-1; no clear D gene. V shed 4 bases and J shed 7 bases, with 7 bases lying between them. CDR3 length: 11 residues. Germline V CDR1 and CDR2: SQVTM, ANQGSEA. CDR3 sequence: CSVGTAEKLFF. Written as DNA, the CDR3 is TGCAGCGTTGGCACAGCTGAAAAACTGTTTTTT.

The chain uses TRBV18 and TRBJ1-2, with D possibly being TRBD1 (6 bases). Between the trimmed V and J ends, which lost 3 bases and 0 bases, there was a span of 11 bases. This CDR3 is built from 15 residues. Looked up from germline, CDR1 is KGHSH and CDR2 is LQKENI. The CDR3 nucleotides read TGTGCCAGCTCACCCTGGACAGATACTAACTATGGCTACACCTTC. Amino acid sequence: CASSPWTDTNYGYTF.

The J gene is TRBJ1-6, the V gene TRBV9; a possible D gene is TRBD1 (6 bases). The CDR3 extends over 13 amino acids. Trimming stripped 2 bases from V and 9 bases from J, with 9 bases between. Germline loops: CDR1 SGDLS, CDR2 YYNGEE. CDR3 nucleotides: TGTGCCAGCAGCGTGCAGGGGAGTTCACCCCTCCACTTT. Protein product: CASSVQGSSPLHF.

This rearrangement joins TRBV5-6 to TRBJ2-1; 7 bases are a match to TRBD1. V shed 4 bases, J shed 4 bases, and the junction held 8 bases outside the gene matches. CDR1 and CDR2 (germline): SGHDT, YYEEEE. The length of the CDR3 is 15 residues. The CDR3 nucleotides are TGTGCCAGCAGCATCTACCGGGACAGATACAATGAGCAGTTCTTC. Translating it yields CASSIYRDRYNEQFF. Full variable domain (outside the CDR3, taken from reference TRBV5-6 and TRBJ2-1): DAGVTQSPTHLIKTRGQQVTLRCSPKSGHDTVSWYQQALGQGPQFIFQYYEEEERQRGNFPDRFSGHQFPNYSSELNVNALLLGDSALYLCASSIYRDRYNEQFFGPGTRLTVL.

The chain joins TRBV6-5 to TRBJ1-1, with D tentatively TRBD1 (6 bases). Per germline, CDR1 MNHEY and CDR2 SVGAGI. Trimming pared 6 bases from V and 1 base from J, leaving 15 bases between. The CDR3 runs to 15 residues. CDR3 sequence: CASRRTEERNTEAFF. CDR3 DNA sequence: TGTGCCAGCAGGAGGACAGAAGAAAGGAACACTGAAGCTTTCTTT.